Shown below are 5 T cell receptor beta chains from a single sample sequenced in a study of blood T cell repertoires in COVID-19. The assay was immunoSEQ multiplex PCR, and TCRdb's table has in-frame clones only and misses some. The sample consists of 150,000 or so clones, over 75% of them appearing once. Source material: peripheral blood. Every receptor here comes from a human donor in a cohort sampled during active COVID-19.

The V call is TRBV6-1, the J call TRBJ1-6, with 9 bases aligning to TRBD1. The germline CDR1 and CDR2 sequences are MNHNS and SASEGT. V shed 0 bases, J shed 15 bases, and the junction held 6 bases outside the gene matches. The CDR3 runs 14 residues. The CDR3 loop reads CASSEALTGGHLHF. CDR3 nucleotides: TGTGCCAGCAGTGAAGCGCTTACAGGGGGCCACCTCCACTTT.

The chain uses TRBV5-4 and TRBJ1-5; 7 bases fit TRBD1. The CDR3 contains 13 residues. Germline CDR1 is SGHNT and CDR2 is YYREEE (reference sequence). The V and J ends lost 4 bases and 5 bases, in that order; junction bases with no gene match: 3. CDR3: CASSRQGDQPQHF. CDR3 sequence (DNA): TGTGCCAGCAGCCGACAGGGTGATCAGCCCCAGCATTTT.

The DNA for the CDR3 is TGTGCCAGCATGTGGACAGGCGGTATGAACACTGAAGCTTTCTTT. This sequence encodes CASMWTGGMNTEAFF. The chain has TRBV6-5 and TRBJ1-1, with 7 bases lining up with TRBD1. The V gene's germline CDR1 is MNHEY and CDR2 SVGAGI. The CDR3 sequence is 15 residues long. The ends lost 7 bases at V and 0 bases at J; junction bases unmatched: 8.

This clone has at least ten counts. CDR3 bases: TGTGCCAGCAGCTTAGCGGAGGGGACAGGAATGACAGATACGCAGTATTTT. Translating it yields CASSLAEGTGMTDTQYF. This rearrangement joins TRBV7-9 to TRBJ2-3; 8 bases are shared with TRBD1. The CDR3 is 17 amino acids. V was clipped by 0 bases and J by 3 bases; unmatched bases: 8. The germline V gene has CDR1 SEHNR and CDR2 FQNEAQ (reference sequence).

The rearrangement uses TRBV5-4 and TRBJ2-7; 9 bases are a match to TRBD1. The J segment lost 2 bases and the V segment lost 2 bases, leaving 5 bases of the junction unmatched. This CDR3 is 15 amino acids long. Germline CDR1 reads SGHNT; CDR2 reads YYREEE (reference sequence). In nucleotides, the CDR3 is TGTGCCAGCAGCTTAATGACAGGGGGAGCCTACGAGCAGTACTTC. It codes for CASSLMTGGAYEQYF.